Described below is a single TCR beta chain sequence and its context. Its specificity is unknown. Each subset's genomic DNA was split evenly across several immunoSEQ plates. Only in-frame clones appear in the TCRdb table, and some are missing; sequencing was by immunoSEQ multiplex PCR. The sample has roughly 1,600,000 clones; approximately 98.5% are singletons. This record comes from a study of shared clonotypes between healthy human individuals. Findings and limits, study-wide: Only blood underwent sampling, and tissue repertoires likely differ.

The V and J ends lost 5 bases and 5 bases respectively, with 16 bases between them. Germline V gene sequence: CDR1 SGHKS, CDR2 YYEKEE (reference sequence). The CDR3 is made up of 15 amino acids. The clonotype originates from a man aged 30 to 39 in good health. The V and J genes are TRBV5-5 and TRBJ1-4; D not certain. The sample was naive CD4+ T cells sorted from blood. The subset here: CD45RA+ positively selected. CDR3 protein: CASRPRNSNNEKLFF. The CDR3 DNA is TGTGCCAGCAGGCCGAGGAATAGTAACAATGAAAAACTGTTTTTT.